This passage covers 27 T cell receptor beta chains from one sample sequenced in a study of Ad26.COV2.S vaccination and SARS-CoV-2 variants. Treatment defined: about 20 received Ad26.COV2.S at low or high dose, single or two shots; several received placebo; per-sample allocation not given. Samples analyzed were those drawn on day 63 after the first vaccine or placebo injection. Profiling relied on immunoSEQ multiplex PCR, and the TCRdb table lists in-frame clones only, not all of them. The sample lists some 480,000 clones, roughly 85% occurring once. Here the sequenced sample was peripheral blood, taken in a trial of Ad26.COV2.S vaccine versus placebo. Receptors were obtained from a person between 18 and 65 years old who received the Ad26.COV2.S COVID-19 vaccine or a placebo.

The V call is TRBV7-3, the J call TRBJ2-2; D ambiguous. Deletions cut 5 bases from V and 3 bases from J, with 13 bases between. Germline V lookup: CDR1 SGHTA, CDR2 FQGTGA. The CDR3 runs to 15 residues. The CDR3 coding sequence is TGTGCCAGCAGCCCAACGGACCAATACACCGGGGAGCTGTTTTTT. Translating gives CASSPTDQYTGELFF.

The chain is built from TRBV9 and TRBJ2-7, with D perhaps given as TRBD1 or TRBD2 (5 bases each). The CDR3 runs 14 residues. The ends were cut back, 2 bases at V and 5 bases at J, with 14 bases in the middle. Germline V gene sequence: CDR1 SGDLS, CDR2 YYNGEE. The CDR3 DNA sequence: TGTGCCAGCAGCGTTGGGGGAGTAACCCACGAGCAGTACTTC. It yields the protein CASSVGGVTHEQYF.

This clone has a single count. This chain connects TRBV11-2 to TRBJ1-6; no firm D call. This CDR3 has 15 residues. The germline V gene has CDR1 SGHAT and CDR2 FQNNGV. V was cut by 1 base and J by 8 bases, with 12 bases left in between. CDR3 bases: TGTGCCAGCAGCTTAGGGAGGGAGTGGGATTCACCCCTCCACTTT. This gives the protein CASSLGREWDSPLHF.

V and J are TRBV27 and TRBJ2-5, with D hard to call. This CDR3 region has 15 residues. CDR1 and CDR2 (germline): MNHEY, SMNVEV (reference sequence). Trimming pared 0 bases from V and 4 bases from J, leaving 12 bases between. The CDR3, as DNA: TGTGCCAGCAGTTTATCGAGGTCCGATGGAGAGACCCAGTACTTC. Translation gives CASSLSRSDGETQYF.

The V call is TRBV19, the J call TRBJ2-5; TRBD1 aligns across 8 bases. The J segment lost 7 bases and the V segment lost 3 bases, leaving 7 bases of the junction unmatched. This CDR3 spans 14 amino acids. Germline loops: CDR1 LNHDA, CDR2 SQIVND (reference sequence). The chain's CDR3 is CASSIYQGAGTQYF. DNA for the CDR3: TGTGCCAGTAGTATTTATCAGGGGGCGGGGACCCAGTACTTC. The full variable domain, completed using reference TRBV19 and TRBJ2-5, is DGGITQSPKYLFRKEGQNVTLSCEQNLNHDAMYWYRQDPGQGLRLIYYSQIVNDFQKGDIAEGYSVSREKKESFPLTVTSAQKNPTAFYLCASSIYQGAGTQYFGPGTRLLVL.

This clone came up once. The chain carries TRBV28 and TRBJ2-7; the match to TRBD1 covers 9 bases. Trimming removed 6 bases from V and 5 bases from J; junction bases left unmatched: 5. The CDR3 covers 13 residues. CDR1 and CDR2 (germline): MDHEN, SYDVKM. This chain's CDR3 is CASRRDRAHEQYF. The CDR3 DNA sequence: TGTGCCAGCAGGAGGGACAGGGCCCACGAGCAGTACTTC.

The chain uses TRBV20-1 and TRBJ2-7; 9 nucleotides agree with TRBD2. Germline V gene lookup returns CDR1 DFQATT and CDR2 SNEGSKA (reference sequence). The CDR3 totals 16 residues. The J segment lost 0 bases and the V segment lost 3 bases, leaving 9 bases of the junction unmatched. For the CDR3, the DNA is TGCAGTGCTAGTCCTACTAGCGGGCTCTTCTCCTACGAGCAGTACTTC. It codes for CSASPTSGLFSYEQYF.

The chain links TRBV5-4 to TRBJ2-3; no firm D call. The CDR3 has 14 amino acids. Per germline, CDR1 SGHNT and CDR2 YYREEE (reference sequence). V was clipped by 0 bases and J by 10 bases, with 15 bases between them. Here the CDR3 reads CASSLDHGGDPQYF. DNA for the CDR3: TGTGCCAGCAGCTTGGATCATGGCGGCGATCCGCAGTATTTT.

This sequence joins TRBV6-2 or TRBV6-3 and TRBJ2-3; TRBD2 aligns across 12 bases. This CDR3 is 17 amino acids long. CDR1 is MNHEY and CDR2 is SVGEGT in the germline V gene. Trimming cost V 0 bases and J 2 bases; bases outside gene matches: 3. The CDR3 sequence is CASSYSTSGGPTDTQYF. In DNA form, the CDR3 reads TGTGCCAGCAGTTACTCGACTAGCGGGGGACCCACAGATACGCAGTATTTT.

This chain links TRBV7-2 with TRBJ2-1; TRBD2 agrees at 10 bases. The germline V gene encodes CDR1 SGHTA and CDR2 FQGNSA. Trimming took 4 bases from V and 5 from J; bases not matched to a gene: 11. The CDR3 totals 17 residues. DNA of the CDR3: TGTGCCAGCAGCTCCCCCGTTAGCGGGAGGACTCACAATGAGCAGTTCTTC. Amino acid sequence: CASSSPVSGRTHNEQFF.

The table lists this clone with many counts. The chain combines TRBV2 with TRBJ1-6, with 7 bases lining up with TRBD1. Losses at the gene ends were 6 bases for V and 5 bases for J; bases not matched to a gene: 13. The CDR3 contains 17 residues. CDR1 is SNHLY and CDR2 is FYNNEI in the germline V gene. CDR3 amino acids: CASRRTAPGQNNSPLHF. As DNA, the CDR3 is TGTGCCAGCAGAAGAACCGCGCCGGGACAGAATAATTCACCCCTCCACTTT.

This chain joins TRBV27 and TRBJ1-2, with D perhaps matching TRBD1 (6 bases). The germline V gene encodes CDR1 MNHEY and CDR2 SMNVEV (reference sequence). The CDR3 covers 17 residues. Trimming took 2 bases from V and 0 from J, leaving 16 bases between them. The DNA for the CDR3 is TGTGCCAGCAGTTTACTGGGGAACAGGGCAGCTAACTATGGCTACACCTTC. It translates to CASSLLGNRAANYGYTF.

This clone has only a few counts. This sequence joins TRBV5-4 and TRBJ1-2; TRBD1 aligns across 7 bases. The CDR3 totals 14 residues. V gave up 2 bases and J gave up 8 bases; unmatched junction bases: 9. From germline, CDR1 is SGHNT and CDR2 YYREEE (reference sequence). CDR3 amino acids: CASSFLTGTDGYTF. The CDR3 DNA reads as TGTGCCAGCAGCTTCCTGACCGGGACAGACGGCTACACCTTC.

The chain has TRBV4-2 and TRBJ2-2; D remains unclear. The CDR3 totals 14 residues. V lost 4 bases to trimming and J lost 6 bases, with 12 bases between them. Germline V gene lookup returns CDR1 LGHNA and CDR2 YNFKEQ. The CDR3: CASSPALPAGELFF. The CDR3 DNA reads TGTGCCAGCAGCCCCGCCCTTCCAGCCGGGGAGCTGTTTTTT.

This chain links TRBV4-2 with TRBJ2-7; D call uncertain. From germline, CDR1 is LGHNA and CDR2 YNFKEQ. V lost 1 base, J lost 2 bases, and 12 bases lay in between. The CDR3 length is 15 residues. The CDR3 DNA reads as TGTGCCAGCAGCCAAGTACCTGGCGGTACCTACGAGCAGTACTTC. Protein product: CASSQVPGGTYEQYF.

Remarks on this clone: A much larger clone lies a single base off, so this may be a read error. The chain carries TRBV7-2 and TRBJ2-3, with 11 bases fitting TRBD2. This CDR3 has 15 residues. Trimming took 7 bases from V and 0 from J; bases not matched to a gene: 3. Germline CDR1 reads SGHTA; CDR2 reads FQGNSA. CDR3 loop: CASNSGRASTDTQYF. In DNA form, the CDR3 reads TGTGCCAGCAATAGCGGGAGGGCTAGCACAGATACGCAGTATTTT.

The V gene is TRBV30, the J gene TRBJ1-2; D call uncertain. The CDR3 length is 11 residues. Per germline, CDR1 GTSNPN and CDR2 SVGIG (reference sequence). V dropped 4 bases and J dropped 8 bases, with 11 bases sitting between them. The CDR3 region has the DNA TGTGCCTGGACCCAGACCGGCGGCTACACCTTC. It translates to CAWTQTGGYTF. The variable domain in full, with the rest retrieved from reference TRBV30 and TRBJ1-2, is SQTIHQWPATLVQPVGSPLSLECTVEGTSNPNLYWYRQAAGRGLQLLFYSVGIGQISSEVPQNLSASRPQDRQFILSSKKLLLSDSGFYLCAWTQTGGYTFGSGTRLTVV.

This clone was found a few times. The V call is TRBV19, the J call TRBJ2-5, with D uncertain. This CDR3 has 12 amino acids. The germline V and J ends were trimmed by 5 bases and 5 bases, with 9 bases remaining between them. Looked up from germline, CDR1 is LNHDA and CDR2 is SQIVND (reference sequence). The CDR3 DNA is TGTGCCAGTAGTTTTATCGGGGAGACCCAGTACTTC. Encoded protein: CASSFIGETQYF.

This sequence joins TRBV27 and TRBJ1-2; perhaps TRBD1 as D (5 bases). V was cut by 4 bases and J by 8 bases, with 17 bases left in between. The CDR3 contains 14 residues. CDR1 MNHEY and CDR2 SMNVEV come from the germline V gene (reference sequence). CDR3 sequence (DNA): TGTGCCAGCAGTTCCCGGATGGGGGAAAGGGGCTACACCTTC. Protein: CASSSRMGERGYTF.

This clone appeared a few times. The V and J genes are TRBV28 and TRBJ1-1; D perhaps matches TRBD1 (5 bases). Germline CDR1 is MDHEN and CDR2 is SYDVKM. The CDR3 extends over 13 amino acids. Deletions cut 2 bases from V and 10 bases from J, with 14 bases between. The DNA for the CDR3 is TGTGCCAGCAGTTTAGGTCATGGGAGGGGAGCTTTCTTT. Protein: CASSLGHGRGAFF.

The chain is built from TRBV28 and TRBJ1-1, with D perhaps TRBD1 (5 bases). Looked up from germline, CDR1 is MDHEN and CDR2 is SYDVKM. V lost 4 bases and J 11 bases, leaving 8 bases between the germline ends. This CDR3 is 10 amino acids long. CDR3 region: CASSWGRAFF. The CDR3 bases are TGTGCCAGCAGTTGGGGACGGGCTTTCTTT. Based on the CDR3 plus reference TRBV28 and TRBJ1-1, the full variable domain is DVKVTQSSRYLVKRTGEKVFLECVQDMDHENMFWYRQDPGLGLRLIYFSYDVKMKEKGDIPEGYSVSREKKERFSLILESASTNQTSMYLCASSWGRAFFGQGTRLTVV.

This clone was counted a single time. The CDR3 nucleotides are TGTGCCAGCAGCTTGGCACTACCGTCCTCCTACAATGAGCAGTTCTTC. It codes for CASSLALPSSYNEQFF. The rearrangement links TRBV5-6 to TRBJ2-1; D gene uncertain. V lost 0 bases to trimming and J lost 0 bases, with 10 bases between them. The CDR3 sequence is 16 residues long. The V gene's germline CDR1 is SGHDT and CDR2 YYEEEE.

This chain links TRBV30 with TRBJ1-6; D is possibly TRBD1 (5 bases). The CDR3 length is 15 residues. Germline CDR1 GTSNPN, CDR2 SVGIG (reference sequence). The V end lost 3 bases, the J end lost 9 bases, and 18 bases lay between the germline ends. CDR3 DNA sequence: TGTGCCTGGAGGACCCCTAGAGGGGCGCTTTCACCCCTCCACTTT. Encoded protein: CAWRTPRGALSPLHF.

The genes are TRBV24-1 and TRBJ1-2; the D is unclear. This CDR3 has 14 residues. V lost 3 bases and J lost 4, with 11 bases in between. Germline V gene data show CDR1 as KGHDR and CDR2 as SFDVKD. The CDR3 DNA reads TGTGCCACCAGTGATGCCGGGATCTCCTATGGCTACACCTTC. The encoded protein is CATSDAGISYGYTF.

The CDR3, as DNA: TGTGCCTGGGTACCTGGACGGAATTACGAGCAGTACTTC. It codes for CAWVPGRNYEQYF. The rearrangement uses TRBV30 and TRBJ2-7; D remains unclear. Germline-derived CDR1 and CDR2 are GTSNPN and SVGIG (reference sequence). The V and J ends lost 5 bases and 4 bases respectively, with 15 bases between them. There are 13 residues in the CDR3.

The chain couples TRBV10-3 to TRBJ2-7; no clear D gene. The CDR3 length is 12 residues. V was clipped by 4 bases and J by 7 bases, with 11 bases between them. Germline values: CDR1 ENHRY, CDR2 SYGVKD. The CDR3 spells CAISASPTEQYF. The DNA of the CDR3 is TGTGCCATCAGTGCTTCCCCGACTGAGCAGTACTTC.

The chain uses TRBV28 and TRBJ1-1; 11 nucleotides agree with TRBD1. This CDR3 contains 15 residues. The germline CDR1 and CDR2 sequences are MDHEN and SYDVKM. V lost 2 bases, J lost 11 bases, and 10 bases stayed unmatched. CDR3 sequence: CASSLIRDRGSVAFF. The CDR3 bases are TGTGCCAGCAGTTTAATTCGGGACAGGGGGTCTGTGGCTTTCTTT.